The entry below gives a single T cell receptor (beta chain) sequence along with its context. There is no known antigen for this receptor. The input lacks base qualities; no much larger clone sits a single base away. The collaborating institutions used their own protocols to collect whole blood in K2EDTA tubes. For TCRbeta analysis, collaborator samples were shipped as frozen whole blood, as isolated PBMCs, or as DNA extracted from either sample type. The data originate from a study of blood T cell repertoires in COVID-19 (dated by TCRdb to 2020 to 2022). For context, the study as a whole: The collaborator samples originated in the United States, Italy and Spain and spanned the acute and convalescent phases of COVID-19. The material from the prospective study consisted of cDNA or gDNA derived from T cells, B-cell-depleted T cells, or PBMCs. Deeply sampled blood TCRbeta repertoires from subjects exposed to, actively infected with, or recovered from COVID-19 were included in the dataset. The repertoires were released in a freely available public database intended as a resource for research on the immune response to SARS-CoV-2. The samples were drawn from the first 160 participants of the ongoing ImmuneRACE study and from 950 to 1,500 subjects provided by 6 global collaborators. Sample metadata almost always included a de-identified subject ID, COVID-19 status, age in years and sex. Where available, HLA class I and class II types were obtained from metadata supplied by the sample provider rather than from assay-based typing.

What the study reported, not specific to this receptor: The amount of clinical and demographic metadata varied by source and participant and was provided uncurated.

TCRbeta CDR3 regions were amplified from genomic DNA using the immunoSEQ Assay, a bias-controlled multiplex PCR. The study's processing was this. The number of nucleated cells in each sample was estimated from the amplification of reference gene primers within the assay. To quantify the absolute abundance of each unique TCRbeta CDR3 rearrangement, sequence reads were collapsed and filtered. For each sample, productive Simpson clonality was calculated as the square root of Simpson's diversity index over productive rearrangements. Sourced from immuneACCESS, this table was stored by TCRdb with only in-frame sequences that have V and J called. A share of the clones is absent; for the studies checked, an unresolved V gene accounts for under half, and the remainder has no known explanation. V, J and clone size are taken as reported in that table, and D and trimming were inferred from the DNA itself. The sample yields roughly 120,000 clones; just under 90% were counted once. The ten largest clonotypes hold 4% to 5.5% of the sample.

V is shortened by 0 bases, J by 3 bases, and the region joining them spans 16 bases. According to the germline V gene, CDR1 reads SGDLS and CDR2 reads YYNGEE. Spanning cysteine to phenylalanine, the CDR3 consists of 18 amino acids. The entry retains the CDR3 DNA only, 54 bases that are in frame from base 1. Sample: peripheral blood. The chain is encoded by TRBV9 joined to TRBJ2-6; the D gene is not confidently resolved. The source is a woman in her forties or fifties with acute or convalescent COVID-19. CDR3 reads: CASSVGPSGIGGANVLTF. The nucleotides are TGTGCCAGCAGCGTAGGCCCTTCCGGTATCGGTGGGGCCAACGTCCTGACTTTC.